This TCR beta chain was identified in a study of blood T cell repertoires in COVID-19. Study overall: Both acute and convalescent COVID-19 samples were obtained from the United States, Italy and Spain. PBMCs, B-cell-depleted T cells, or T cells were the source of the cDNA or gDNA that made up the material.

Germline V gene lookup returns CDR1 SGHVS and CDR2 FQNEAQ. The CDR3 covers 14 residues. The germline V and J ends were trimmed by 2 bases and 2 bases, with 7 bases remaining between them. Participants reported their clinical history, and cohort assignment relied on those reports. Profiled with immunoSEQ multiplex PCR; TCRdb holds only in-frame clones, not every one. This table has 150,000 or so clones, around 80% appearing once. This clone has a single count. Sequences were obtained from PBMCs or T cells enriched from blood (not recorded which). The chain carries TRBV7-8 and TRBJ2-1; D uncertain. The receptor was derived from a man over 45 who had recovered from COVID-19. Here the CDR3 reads CASSLSGPYNEQFF. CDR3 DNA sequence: TGTGCCAGCAGCTTATCTGGGCCCTACAATGAGCAGTTCTTC.